The following is a T cell receptor beta chain sequence with its context. No antigen is known for it. This sample was taken from a study of post-analysis software for immune sequencing data. Broader study findings: TRBV5-6, TRBV5-1 and TRBV20-1 were among four or five TRBV segments more frequent in patients than controls.

Unique molecular identifiers were built into the TCR beta cDNA libraries. TCRdb fed the PCR reads into MiXCR, producing one record per CDR3 protein. The sample shows some 690,000 distinct CDR3 sequences, more than 50% of them seen only once. Germline V CDR1 and CDR2: MNHEY, SVGEGT. This CDR3 comprises 15 residues. V and J are TRBV6-2 or TRBV6-3 and TRBJ2-5, with 7 bases identical to TRBD2. The tail of the sequence fits TRBJ2-7 better, so the J call may be wrong. This sequence was found in a girl aged 2-9 years with multiple sclerosis. The material sequenced was blood. The CDR3 coding sequence is TGTGCCAGCAGTTACTGGGTGACTAGCTCCCCCGAGCAGTACTTC. Amino acids: CASSYWVTSSPEQYF.